This T cell receptor (beta chain) was found in a study of blood T cell repertoires in COVID-19 (dated by TCRdb to 2019 to 2021). Regarding the study in general: Samples covering the acute and convalescent phases of COVID-19 were provided by collaborators in the United States, Italy and Spain. The material from the prospective study consisted of cDNA or gDNA derived from T cells, B-cell-depleted T cells, or PBMCs. The dataset comprised deeply sampled blood TCRbeta repertoires from subjects exposed to, actively infected with, or recovered from COVID-19. The repertoires were released in a freely available public database intended as a resource for research on the immune response to SARS-CoV-2. Samples came from the ongoing ImmuneRACE study (first 160 participants) plus 1,254 subjects from 6 global collaborators. Sample metadata almost always included a de-identified subject ID, COVID-19 status, age in years and sex. Where HLA class I and class II types were available, the types were taken from metadata supplied by the sample provider, not from assay-based typing.

TCRbeta CDR3 regions were amplified from genomic DNA by means of the immunoSEQ Assay, a bias-controlled multiplex PCR. The original methods were these. Within the assay, amplification of reference gene primers was used to estimate how many nucleated cells each sample contained. Sequence reads were collapsed and filtered to measure the absolute abundance of every unique TCRbeta CDR3 rearrangement. For each sample, productive Simpson clonality was calculated as the square root of Simpson's diversity index over productive rearrangements. TCRdb carries this immuneACCESS record with in-frame sequences only. Its versions omit some clonotypes, under half of them owing to an unresolved V gene in the studies checked, with the rest unexplained. That table furnishes V, J and clone size, whereas the DNA furnished D and trimming. This sample holds 200,000 or so clones; 83% were observed only once. The leading ten clones occupy about 4.8% of the sample.

As for this clone: No cognate antigen has been identified for it. Within one base of it there is no much larger clone, and no base qualities were kept.

Including cysteine and phenylalanine, the CDR3 has 18 amino acids. Only the CDR3 region is kept as DNA, spanning 54 bases read in frame from base 1. V has 3 bases trimmed and J has 2 bases trimmed; junction bases matching no gene number 9. The CDR1 and CDR2 encoded by the germline V gene are KGHDR and SFDVKD. Enrolling through a virtual design, the prospective study's participants ranged in age from roughly 18 to 95 years and lived across about two dozen United States geographic areas. In the prospective study, participants were assigned to cohorts based on the clinical history participants reported in a screening survey and a study questionnaire. A participant counted as exposed if, within 2 weeks of entering the study, that participant had been in contact with someone who had a PCR-confirmed or clinician-diagnosed COVID-19 case. Each participant in the prospective study had whole blood, serum and a nasopharyngeal or oropharyngeal swab collected by mobile phlebotomists. Prospective study participants could optionally give additional blood draws and questionnaires over a roughly 2-month period. Before DNA extraction, blood samples from the prospective study were shipped at room temperature or frozen.

The full study reports these points: Clinical and demographic metadata were provided uncurated, with the amount varying by source and participant.

The rearranged chain carries TRBV24-1 and TRBJ2-3, with 11 middle bases fitting TRBD1. The specimen was PBMCs or T cells enriched from blood (not recorded which). The TCR was taken from a woman aged 45 to 65 who had been exposed to COVID-19. The nucleotides read TGTGCCACCAGTGATCCATCTGGACAGGGGGCAGCCACAGATACGCAGTATTTT. Its product reads: CATSDPSGQGAATDTQYF.